This T cell receptor (beta chain) was identified in a study of blood T cell repertoires in COVID-19 (dated by TCRdb to the early 2020s). A note on the overall study: Samples from collaborators originated in the United States, Italy and Spain and spanned both the acute and convalescent phases of COVID-19. The prospective study material was composed of cDNA or gDNA derived from T cells, B-cell-depleted T cells, or PBMCs. Deeply sampled blood TCRbeta repertoires from subjects exposed to, actively infected with, or recovered from COVID-19 were included in the dataset. The repertoires were released in a freely available public database meant as a resource for research on the immune response to SARS-CoV-2. Samples were obtained from the ongoing ImmuneRACE study (first 160 participants) and from over 1,000 subjects provided by 6 global collaborators. A de-identified subject ID, COVID-19 status, age in years and sex were almost always included in the sample metadata. Where HLA class I and class II types were available, the types were taken from metadata supplied by the sample provider, not from assay-based typing.

Whole blood was collected in K2EDTA tubes by collaborating institutions according to the institutions' own protocols. For TCRbeta analysis, collaborators shipped samples as frozen whole blood, isolated PBMCs, or DNA extracted from either of those sample types. The immunoSEQ Assay, a bias-controlled multiplex PCR, was used to amplify TCRbeta CDR3 regions from genomic DNA. The study's own analysis went as follows. The number of nucleated cells in each sample was estimated from the amplification of reference gene primers within the assay. To quantify the absolute abundance of each unique TCRbeta CDR3 rearrangement, sequence reads were collapsed and filtered. For each sample, productive Simpson clonality was calculated as the square root of Simpson's diversity index over productive rearrangements. TCRdb took over this immuneACCESS table, retaining in-frame rearrangements with V and J assigned. Such tables are incomplete; in checked studies, under half of the missing clones stem from an unresolved V gene, and the remainder is unexplained. That table gives V, J and clone size, and the DNA gave D and trimming. Within this sample are roughly 68,000 clones, with around 90% of them counted one time only. 6.6% of the sample lies in the top ten.

General conclusions and limits of the study: The quantity of clinical and demographic metadata differed by source and by participant and was supplied without curation.

On this clone: The specificity of this receptor is unknown. Base qualities are not at hand, and no much larger clone is one base apart.

Sequences SGDLS (CDR1) and YYNGEE (CDR2) are obtained from the germline V gene. Between the V and J ends, shortened by 7 bases and 2 bases respectively, the junction contains 13 bases. Taken from cysteine to phenylalanine, the CDR3 has 14 residues. The retained sequence is limited to the CDR3, 42 bases, with the frame set at the first base. The clonotype originates from a man over 45 with active COVID-19. The sample taken for sequencing was peripheral blood. This chain joins TRBV9 to TRBJ2-1; the D segment could be TRBD2, given 6 matching bases. CDR3 reads: CASGLGGPYNEQFF. The bases are TGTGCCAGCGGGTTGGGAGGCCCCTACAATGAGCAGTTCTTC.